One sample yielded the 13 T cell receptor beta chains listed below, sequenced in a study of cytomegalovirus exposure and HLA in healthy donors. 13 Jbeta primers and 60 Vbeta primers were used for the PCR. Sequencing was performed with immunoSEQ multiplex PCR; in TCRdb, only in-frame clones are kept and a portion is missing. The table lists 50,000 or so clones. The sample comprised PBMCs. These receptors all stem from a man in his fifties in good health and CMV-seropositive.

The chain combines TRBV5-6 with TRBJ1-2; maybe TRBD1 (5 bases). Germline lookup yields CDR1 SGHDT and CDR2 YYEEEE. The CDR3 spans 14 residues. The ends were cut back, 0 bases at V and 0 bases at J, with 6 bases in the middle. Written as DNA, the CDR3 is TGTGCCAGCAGCTTGGGGACAACTAACTATGGCTACACCTTC. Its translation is CASSLGTTNYGYTF.

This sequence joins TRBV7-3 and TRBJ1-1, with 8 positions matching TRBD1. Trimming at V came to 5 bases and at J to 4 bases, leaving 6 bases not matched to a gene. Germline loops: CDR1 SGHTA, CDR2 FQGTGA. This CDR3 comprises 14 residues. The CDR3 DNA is TGTGCCAGCAGCCCGACAGGGGCGGTCACTGAAGCTTTCTTT. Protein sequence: CASSPTGAVTEAFF.

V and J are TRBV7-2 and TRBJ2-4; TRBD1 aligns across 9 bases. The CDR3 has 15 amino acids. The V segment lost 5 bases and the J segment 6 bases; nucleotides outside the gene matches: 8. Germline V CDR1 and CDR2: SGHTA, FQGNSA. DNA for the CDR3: TGTGCCAGCAGCGATCGACAGGGGGGCGTAAACATTCAGTACTTC. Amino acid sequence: CASSDRQGGVNIQYF. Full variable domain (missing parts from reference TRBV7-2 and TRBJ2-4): GAGVSQSPSNKVTEKGKDVELRCDPISGHTALYWYRQSLGQGLEFLIYFQGNSAPDKSGLPSDRFSAERTGGSVSTLTIQRTQQEDSAVYLCASSDRQGGVNIQYFGAGTRLSVL.

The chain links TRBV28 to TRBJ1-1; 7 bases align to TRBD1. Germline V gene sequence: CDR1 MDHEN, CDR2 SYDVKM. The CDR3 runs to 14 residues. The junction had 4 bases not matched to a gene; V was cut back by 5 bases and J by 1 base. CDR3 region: CASSPGTANTEAFF. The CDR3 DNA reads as TGTGCCAGCAGTCCCGGGACAGCGAACACTGAAGCTTTCTTT.

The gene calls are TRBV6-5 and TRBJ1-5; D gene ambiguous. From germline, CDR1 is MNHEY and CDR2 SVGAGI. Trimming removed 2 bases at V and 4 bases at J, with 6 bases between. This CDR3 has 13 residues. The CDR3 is CASSYGQNQPQHF. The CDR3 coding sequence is TGTGCCAGCAGTTACGGGCAAAATCAGCCCCAGCATTTT.

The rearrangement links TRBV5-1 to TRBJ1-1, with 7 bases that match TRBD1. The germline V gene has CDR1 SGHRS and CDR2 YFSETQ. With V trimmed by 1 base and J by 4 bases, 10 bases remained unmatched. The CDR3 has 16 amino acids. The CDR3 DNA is TGCGCCAGCAGCTTGAGACAGGGTGCAGCCGGCACTGAAGCTTTCTTT. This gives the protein CASSLRQGAAGTEAFF.

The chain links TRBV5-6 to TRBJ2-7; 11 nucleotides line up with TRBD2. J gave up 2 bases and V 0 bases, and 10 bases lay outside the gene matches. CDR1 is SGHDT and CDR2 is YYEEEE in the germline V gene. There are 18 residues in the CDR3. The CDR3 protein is CASSLEGTSGWGAYEQYF. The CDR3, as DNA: TGTGCCAGCAGCTTGGAAGGGACTAGCGGATGGGGCGCCTACGAGCAGTACTTC.

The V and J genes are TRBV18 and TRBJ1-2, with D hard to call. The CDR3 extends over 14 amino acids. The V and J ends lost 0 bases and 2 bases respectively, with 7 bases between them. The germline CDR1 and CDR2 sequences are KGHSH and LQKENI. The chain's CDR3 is CASSPPNGNYGYTF. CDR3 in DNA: TGTGCCAGCTCACCACCGAACGGGAACTATGGCTACACCTTC.

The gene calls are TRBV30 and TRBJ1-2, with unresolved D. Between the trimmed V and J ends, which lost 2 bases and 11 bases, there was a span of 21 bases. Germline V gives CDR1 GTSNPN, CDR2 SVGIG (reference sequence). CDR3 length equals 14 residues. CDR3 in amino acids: CAWSLQTMATSYTF. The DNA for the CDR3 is TGTGCCTGGAGTCTCCAAACTATGGCTACTAGTTACACCTTC.

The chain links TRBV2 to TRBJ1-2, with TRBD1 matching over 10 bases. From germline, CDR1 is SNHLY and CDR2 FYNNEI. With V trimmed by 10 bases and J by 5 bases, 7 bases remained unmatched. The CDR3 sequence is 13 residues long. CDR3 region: CAISTGGPYGYTF. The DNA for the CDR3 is TGTGCCATCTCGACAGGGGGCCCTTATGGCTACACCTTC.

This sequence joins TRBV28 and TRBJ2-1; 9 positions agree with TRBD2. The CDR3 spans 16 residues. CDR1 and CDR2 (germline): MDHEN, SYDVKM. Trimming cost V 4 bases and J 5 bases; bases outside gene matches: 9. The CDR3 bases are TGTGCCAGCAGTTCCCAAAGCGGGAGGCGCGACAATGAGCAGTTCTTC. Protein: CASSSQSGRRDNEQFF.

The CDR3: CASSPGQGAIEQYF. The CDR3 DNA sequence: TGTGCCAGCAGCCCGGGACAGGGGGCGATCGAGCAGTACTTC. The chain recombines TRBV5-4 with TRBJ2-7, with 12 bases that match TRBD1. Trimming at V came to 4 bases and at J to 6 bases, leaving 5 bases not matched to a gene. CDR1 is SGHNT and CDR2 is YYREEE in the germline V gene (reference sequence). The CDR3 extends over 14 amino acids.

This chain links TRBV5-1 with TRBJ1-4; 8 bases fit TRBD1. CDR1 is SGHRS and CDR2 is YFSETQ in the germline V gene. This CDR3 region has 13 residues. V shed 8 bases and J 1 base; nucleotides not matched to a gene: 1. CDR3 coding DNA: TGCGCCAGTGGACAGGGAACTAATGAAAAACTGTTTTTT. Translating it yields CASGQGTNEKLFF.